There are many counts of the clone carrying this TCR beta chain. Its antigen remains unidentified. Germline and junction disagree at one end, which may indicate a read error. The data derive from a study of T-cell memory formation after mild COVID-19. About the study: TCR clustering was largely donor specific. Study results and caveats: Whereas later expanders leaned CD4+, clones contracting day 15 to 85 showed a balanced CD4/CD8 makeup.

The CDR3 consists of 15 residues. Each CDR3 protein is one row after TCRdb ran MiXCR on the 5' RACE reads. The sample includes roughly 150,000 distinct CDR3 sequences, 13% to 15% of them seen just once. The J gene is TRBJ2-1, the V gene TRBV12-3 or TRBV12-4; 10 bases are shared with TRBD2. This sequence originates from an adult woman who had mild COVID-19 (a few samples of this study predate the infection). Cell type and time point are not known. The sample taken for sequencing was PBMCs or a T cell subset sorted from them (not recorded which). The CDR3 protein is CASSLAGGPYNEQFF. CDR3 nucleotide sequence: TGTGCCAGCAGCTTAGCGGGAGGTCCCTACAATGAGCAGTTCTTC.